Here is one T cell receptor beta chain with its context. Its target is not known. RNA was isolated and reverse transcribed to cDNA, the sequencing template. Only in-frame clones appear in the TCRdb table, and some are missing; sequencing was by immunoSEQ multiplex PCR. The sample carries roughly 60,000 clones, roughly 46% recorded once. These data belong to a study of CD8+ T cells in alopecia areata. The study's findings and limits: Across lesional scalp, and particularly alopecia totalis/universalis, clonality surpassed that of normal scalp.

The CDR3 has 14 residues. Germline loops: CDR1 LNHDA, CDR2 SQIVND (reference sequence). Deletions cut 2 bases from V and 1 base from J, with 8 bases between. The source of this sequence is a human donor with alopecia areata. Specimen: NKG2D-low CD8+ T cells sorted from blood. The genes are TRBV19 and TRBJ1-1, with D possibly TRBD1 on 6 matching bases. CDR3 sequence (DNA): TGTGCCAGTAGTATACCGGGGGCGAACACTGAAGCTTTCTTT. This sequence encodes CASSIPGANTEAFF. The entire variable domain, with the rest obtained from reference TRBV19 and TRBJ1-1, is as follows: DGGITQSPKYLFRKEGQNVTLSCEQNLNHDAMYWYRQDPGQGLRLIYYSQIVNDFQKGDIAEGYSVSREKKESFPLTVTSAQKNPTAFYLCASSIPGANTEAFFGQGTRLTVV.